A single sample is the source of the 24 T cell receptor beta chains below, sequenced in a study of T-cell reconstitution after alpha-beta-depleted transplantation in children. Using unique molecular identifiers, the investigators prepared the TCRbeta library. TCRdb re-derived calls from the PCR reads in MiXCR, one entry per CDR3 protein. The table lists hundreds of thousands of distinct CDR3 sequences, around a sixth of them singletons. Sample: PBMCs, mostly from graft donor cells, taken 360 days after TCRalphabeta/CD19-depleted stem cell transplant. Receptors originate from a male patient aged 2-10 years who had a stem cell transplant for acute lymphoblastic leukemia, so the T cells may come from the graft donor.

The chain employs TRBV11-1 and TRBJ1-3; 8 bases are a match to TRBD1. The CDR3 length is 18 residues. Germline CDR1 and CDR2: SGHAT and FQDESV (reference sequence). After removal of 5 bases from V and 0 bases from J, the junction contained 12 bases not matched to a gene. The CDR3 nucleotides read TGTGCCAGCAGCCCAAGACAGGGGTCCCTTCCCTCTGGAAACACCATATATTTT. Protein product: CASSPRQGSLPSGNTIYF.

The V call is TRBV6-1, the J call TRBJ2-3; possibly TRBD1 for D (5 bases). Trimming stripped 5 bases from V and 1 base from J, with 13 bases between. This CDR3 spans 15 amino acids. Germline V gene data show CDR1 as MNHNS and CDR2 as SASEGT. The CDR3 DNA reads TGTGCCAGCAGTAGGGGAAACTCGGGCACAGATACGCAGTATTTT. Translating it yields CASSRGNSGTDTQYF.

This chain uses TRBV12-3 or TRBV12-4 with TRBJ1-1, with a possible D match to TRBD1 (5 bases). This CDR3 region has 14 residues. Trimming pared 7 bases from V and 1 base from J, leaving 13 bases between. CDR3 in DNA: TGTGCCAGCAAAATAGGGGCTGGGAACACTGAAGCTTTCTTT. This encodes CASKIGAGNTEAFF.

The CDR3 reads CASSPPSVYEQYF. The CDR3 region has the DNA TGTGCCAGCTCACCACCGTCGGTTTACGAGCAGTACTTC. The chain links TRBV18 to TRBJ2-7; D is unresolved. The germline V and J ends were trimmed by 0 bases and 4 bases, with 7 bases remaining between them. In germline, CDR1 is KGHSH, CDR2 LQKENI. The CDR3 contains 13 residues.

This clonotype was seen many times. The chain recombines TRBV20-1 with TRBJ1-4; D is possibly TRBD1 (6 bases). CDR1 is DFQATT and CDR2 is SNEGSKA in the germline V gene (reference sequence). The V end lost 1 base, the J end lost 3 bases, and 9 bases lay between the germline ends. The CDR3 length is 14 residues. CDR3 loop: CSARVGAANEKLFF. The CDR3, as DNA: TGCAGTGCTAGAGTGGGGGCTGCTAATGAAAAACTGTTTTTT.

This clonotype was counted a few times. This chain joins TRBV29-1 and TRBJ1-6; D call uncertain. The V gene lost 5 bases and the J gene lost 7 bases, with 9 bases spanning the gap. Germline V lookup: CDR1 SQVTM, CDR2 ANQGSEA. The CDR3 is 12 amino acids. The CDR3: CSVSSPNSPLHF. The CDR3 region has the DNA TGCAGCGTTAGCAGCCCGAATTCACCCCTCCACTTT.

This clonotype appeared a few times. The chain couples TRBV5-1 to TRBJ2-5; D perhaps matches TRBD2 (6 bases). The CDR3 consists of 14 residues. The V end lost 0 bases, the J end lost 5 bases, and 11 bases lay between the germline ends. Germline V gene data show CDR1 as SGHRS and CDR2 as YFSETQ. CDR3 sequence reads: CASSLEGGEETQYF. The CDR3 DNA reads as TGCGCCAGCAGCTTGGAAGGCGGGGAGGAGACCCAGTACTTC.

The chain uses TRBV20-1 and TRBJ2-1; D is undetermined. Per germline, CDR1 DFQATT and CDR2 SNEGSKA (reference sequence). The CDR3 is 14 amino acids. V was cut by 4 bases and J by 8 bases, with 18 bases left in between. The CDR3 spells CSAIQPIGLDEQFF. CDR3 coding DNA: TGCAGTGCTATACAGCCTATTGGGCTAGATGAGCAGTTCTTC.

This clonotype was observed a few times. This rearrangement joins TRBV29-1 to TRBJ1-1, with a possible D match to TRBD1 (5 bases). The V gene's germline CDR1 is SQVTM and CDR2 ANQGSEA. This CDR3 comprises 12 residues. V lost 4 bases, J lost 5 bases, and 11 bases lay in between. The CDR3 coding sequence is TGCAGCGTTGGGGGACTAACGACTGAAGCTTTCTTT. Amino acids: CSVGGLTTEAFF.

This clonotype has just a few counts. V gene TRBV7-2 combines with J gene TRBJ2-1; TRBD2 matches at 9 bases. After removal of 5 bases from V and 8 bases from J, the junction contained 13 bases not matched to a gene. Germline V CDR1 and CDR2: SGHTA, FQGNSA. This CDR3 is 16 amino acids long. The CDR3 region is CASSPMWLAGHDEQFF. The CDR3 DNA reads as TGTGCCAGCAGCCCAATGTGGCTAGCGGGGCATGATGAGCAGTTCTTC.

This clonotype appeared many times. This CDR3 reads CSVAGQSAVPYEQYF. DNA for the CDR3: TGCAGCGTCGCAGGACAGTCCGCAGTCCCCTACGAGCAGTACTTC. This chain connects TRBV29-1 to TRBJ2-7; TRBD1 is a possible D gene (6 bases). V lost 6 bases, J lost 2 bases, and 20 bases lay in between. The germline gives CDR1 SQVTM, CDR2 ANQGSEA. There are 15 residues in the CDR3.

J is TRBJ1-5 and V is TRBV7-9, with TRBD1 identical over 7 bases. The ends lost 5 bases at V and 7 bases at J; junction bases unmatched: 14. The germline CDR1 and CDR2 sequences are SEHNR and FQNEAQ (reference sequence). The CDR3 extends over 16 amino acids. Here the CDR3 reads CASSHRSGGEPQPQHF. CDR3 DNA sequence: TGTGCCAGCAGCCACCGCTCAGGGGGTGAACCGCAGCCCCAGCATTTT.

The V and J genes are TRBV5-1 and TRBJ2-1; 7 nucleotides line up with TRBD2. The CDR3 is made up of 14 amino acids. After removal of 4 bases from V and 7 bases from J, the junction contained 8 bases not matched to a gene. Germline V gene lookup returns CDR1 SGHRS and CDR2 YFSETQ. The chain's CDR3 is CASSPGLEGNEQFF. The CDR3 DNA is TGCGCCAGCAGCCCTGGACTAGAGGGGAATGAGCAGTTCTTC. Filled out from reference TRBV5-1 and TRBJ2-1, the complete variable domain reads KAGVTQTPRYLIKTRGQQVTLSCSPISGHRSVSWYQQTPGQGLQFLFEYFSETQRNKGNFPGRFSGRQFSNSRSEMNVSTLELGDSALYLCASSPGLEGNEQFFGPGTRLTVL.

The chain has TRBV5-1 and TRBJ2-7; TRBD1 agrees at 7 bases. The V gene's germline CDR1 is SGHRS and CDR2 YFSETQ. V gave up 3 bases and J gave up 0 bases; unmatched junction bases: 9. The length of the CDR3 is 16 residues. Written as DNA, the CDR3 is TGCGCCAGCAGCTGGACTGGACAGGTCCCCTCCTACGAGCAGTACTTC. This gives the protein CASSWTGQVPSYEQYF.

A few counts support this clonotype. The V gene is TRBV3-1, the J gene TRBJ2-7; 11 nucleotides line up with TRBD2. With V trimmed by 3 bases and J by 4 bases, 8 bases remained unmatched. CDR3 length: 16 residues. Per germline, CDR1 LGHDT and CDR2 YNNKEL (reference sequence). The CDR3 coding sequence is TGTGCCAGCAGCCAGGGGAGACTAGCGGGATTTTACGAGCAGTACTTC. Translating it yields CASSQGRLAGFYEQYF.

This chain uses TRBV6-2 or TRBV6-3 with TRBJ2-7, with 10 bases matching TRBD2. Per the germline V gene, CDR1 is MNHEY and CDR2 is SVGEGT. The CDR3 has 19 residues. The V segment lost 7 bases and the J segment 1 base; nucleotides outside the gene matches: 19. CDR3 sequence: CASKRYPGLATLKSYEQYF. The CDR3 DNA follows: TGTGCCAGCAAACGGTATCCGGGACTAGCGACCTTAAAATCCTACGAGCAGTACTTC.

V and J are TRBV24-1 and TRBJ2-5; D call uncertain. Germline V CDR1 and CDR2: KGHDR, SFDVKD. Trimming shortened V by 5 bases and J by 0 bases, and 9 bases separated the two germline ends. The CDR3 extends over 14 amino acids. This chain's CDR3 is CATSANRYQETQYF. Here the CDR3 DNA reads TGTGCCACCAGTGCCAATAGGTACCAAGAGACCCAGTACTTC.

V and J are TRBV27 and TRBJ2-7; no definite D call. This CDR3 contains 13 residues. Germline CDR1 reads MNHEY; CDR2 reads SMNVEV (reference sequence). Trimming removed 5 bases from V and 4 bases from J, with 12 bases in between. The CDR3 region has the DNA TGTGCCAGCAGTCAGCAGGAGCCTTACGAGCAGTACTTC. It yields the protein CASSQQEPYEQYF.

The chain has TRBV28 and TRBJ1-5; a weak D match, TRBD1 (5 bases). CDR1 and CDR2 (germline): MDHEN, SYDVKM. The CDR3 runs 17 residues. Trimming pared 2 bases from V and 0 bases from J, leaving 14 bases between. The CDR3 is CASSLIPGVDSNQPQHF. CDR3 DNA: TGTGCCAGCAGTTTAATTCCGGGGGTGGATAGCAATCAGCCCCAGCATTTT.

The chain has TRBV12-3 or TRBV12-4 and TRBJ2-3; D is ambiguous. The V end was cut by 2 bases, the J end by 2 bases, with 11 bases between. The CDR3 sequence is 15 residues long. CDR3 amino acids: CASSLLTGTTDTQYF. CDR3 in DNA: TGTGCCAGCAGTTTACTTACTGGCACCACAGATACGCAGTATTTT.

This chain links TRBV29-1 with TRBJ2-5; D tentatively fits TRBD1 or TRBD2 (6 bases each). Trimming pared 1 base from V and 0 bases from J, leaving 9 bases between. CDR3 length equals 14 residues. The germline V gene has CDR1 SQVTM and CDR2 ANQGSEA. CDR3 in DNA: TGCAGCGTTGAAGGGGGGGACAACCAAGAGACCCAGTACTTC. Protein product: CSVEGGDNQETQYF.

The V and J genes are TRBV4-1 and TRBJ2-3, with 8 bases lining up with TRBD1. The CDR3 sequence is 14 residues long. Unmatched junction bases numbered 4, after V lost 5 bases and J lost 3 bases. Per germline, CDR1 MGHRA and CDR2 YSYEKL. CDR3 sequence reads: CASSNRGITDTQYF. The CDR3, as DNA: TGCGCCAGCAGCAACAGGGGGATAACAGATACGCAGTATTTT.

The sample holds a few counts of this clonotype. The chain carries TRBV12-3 or TRBV12-4 and TRBJ2-1; TRBD1 agrees at 8 bases. V was clipped by 1 base and J by 7 bases; unmatched bases: 6. The CDR3 consists of 15 residues. In DNA form, the CDR3 reads TGTGCCAGCAGTTTAGTACACAGGGGGAAGAATGAGCAGTTCTTC. It is translated as CASSLVHRGKNEQFF.

The rearrangement joins TRBV12-3 or TRBV12-4 to TRBJ2-5, with D maybe TRBD2 (5 bases). V was trimmed by 4 bases and J by 4 bases, leaving 19 bases between them. This CDR3 spans 16 amino acids. The CDR3 here is CASSSRLRTGIETQYF. CDR3 nucleotides: TGTGCCAGCAGTTCACGACTCCGGACGGGAATAGAGACCCAGTACTTC.